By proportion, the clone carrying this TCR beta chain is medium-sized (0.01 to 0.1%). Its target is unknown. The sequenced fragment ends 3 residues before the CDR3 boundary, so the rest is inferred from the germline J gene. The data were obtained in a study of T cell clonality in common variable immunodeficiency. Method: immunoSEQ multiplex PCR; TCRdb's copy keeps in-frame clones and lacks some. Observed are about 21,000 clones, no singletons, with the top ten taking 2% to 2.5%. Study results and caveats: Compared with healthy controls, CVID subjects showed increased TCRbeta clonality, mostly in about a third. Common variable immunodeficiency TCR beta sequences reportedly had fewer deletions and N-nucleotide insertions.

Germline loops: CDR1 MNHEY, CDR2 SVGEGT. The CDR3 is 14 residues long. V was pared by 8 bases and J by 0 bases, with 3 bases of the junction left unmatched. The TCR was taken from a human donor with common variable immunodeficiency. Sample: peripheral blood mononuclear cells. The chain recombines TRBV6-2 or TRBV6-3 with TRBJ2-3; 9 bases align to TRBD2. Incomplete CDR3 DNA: TGTGCCAGCCTCCTAGCGGGGAGCACAGATACG. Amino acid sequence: CASLLAGSTDT. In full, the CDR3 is CASLLAGSTDTQYF.